This is a list of T cell receptor beta chains from one sample in a study of blood T cell repertoires in COVID-19. Assay: immunoSEQ multiplex PCR; the TCRdb copy retains only in-frame clones and omits some. The sample contains about 400,000 clones, 88% of which appear only once. Sequencing was performed on PBMCs or T cells enriched from blood (not recorded which). The receptor set was obtained from a woman between 35 and 50 years old with acute COVID-19. CDR3s include the opening cysteine and the closing phenylalanine or tryptophan. D genes are given only for firm matches. The size entry is marked missing in some rows and otherwise reads once, few, many or a size class.

TRBJ1-2,-,TRBV19,-,TGTGCCAGTAGTATATTGGGGAGAGGCTACACCTTC,CASSILGRGYTF
TRBJ1-1,-,TRBV6-5,-,TGTGCCACCGGGCGGGGGGTAGGTGAAGCTTTCTTT,CATGRGVGEAFF
TRBJ2-5,-,TRBV5-4,TRBD2,TGTGCCACCTCTCTAGCGGGGGGGCCCCTGGAGACCCAGTACTTC,CATSLAGGPLETQYF
TRBJ2-7,once,TRBV7-9,TRBD1,TGTGCCAGCAGCCGGGGACAGGACTACGAGCAGTACTTC,CASSRGQDYEQYF
TRBJ1-2,-,TRBV21-1,-,TGTGCCAGCAGCAAGGACAGGGACTATGGCTACACCTTC,CASSKDRDYGYTF
TRBJ2-1,-,TRBV19,TRBD1,TGTGCCAGTAGTAGTCAGGGGGCCTACAATGAGCAGTTCTTC,CASSSQGAYNEQFF
TRBJ2-1,-,TRBV6-4,TRBD2,TGTGCCAGCAGTGACAGTAGCGGGAACTCCTACAATGAGCAGTTCTTC,CASSDSSGNSYNEQFF
TRBJ1-1,-,TRBV6-5,-,TGTGCCAGCTCTGTGTCGTCTTCTGAAGCTTTCTTT,CASSVSSSEAFF
TRBJ1-5,-,TRBV28,-,TGTGCCAGCGTAACTCCTTCGGGCAATCAGCCCCAGCATTTT,CASVTPSGNQPQHF
TRBJ2-2,-,TRBV4-1,-,TGCGCCAGCAGCCAGGTACACGCAGGGGACACCGGGGAGCTGTTTTTT,CASSQVHAGDTGELFF
TRBJ1-2,once,TRBV18,-,TGTGCCAGCTCACAGAAGGGGGAAATCGGCTACACCTTC,CASSQKGEIGYTF
TRBJ2-4,-,TRBV18,TRBD2,TGTGCCAGCTCACTTAGGGAGGGGATTACCAAAAACATTCAGTACTTC,CASSLREGITKNIQYF
TRBJ1-4,-,TRBV27,TRBD1,TGTGCCAGCAGTTTTGCAGGGGGAACTGAAAAACTGTTTTTT,CASSFAGGTEKLFF
TRBJ2-1,-,TRBV5-4,-,TGTGCCAGCAGCCAACTAGGCTATAGCTCCTACAATGAGCAGTTCTTC,CASSQLGYSSYNEQFF
TRBJ1-6,-,TRBV19,TRBD1,TGTGCCAGTCAAAAAGACAGGGGGCTTAATTCACCCCTCCACTTT,CASQKDRGLNSPLHF
TRBJ2-7,-,TRBV9,-,TGTGCCAGCAGCTCCCACGGGGGGCGCCCCTACGAGCAGTACTTC,CASSSHGGRPYEQYF
TRBJ2-1,once,TRBV5-1,TRBD2,TGCGCCAGCAGCAGTACTAGCGGGGGTGATGAGCAGTTCTTC,CASSSTSGGDEQFF
TRBJ1-4,-,TRBV5-1,TRBD1,TGCGCCAGCAGCTCTAGGACAGGGGCCGGTGAAAAACTGTTTTTT,CASSSRTGAGEKLFF
TRBJ2-5,-,TRBV11-2,-,TGTGCCAGCAGCTGGACTCCTAAAGAGACCCAGTACTTC,CASSWTPKETQYF
TRBJ2-6,many,TRBV19,TRBD2,TGTGCCAGTAGTATAGAAGCGGGGACTGGGGCCAACGTCCTGACTTTC,CASSIEAGTGANVLTF
TRBJ2-1,-,TRBV9,TRBD2,TGTGCCAGCAGCGTAGGGTTCGGGGCGGGACTAGGCAATAATGAGCAGTTCTTC,CASSVGFGAGLGNNEQFF
TRBJ2-7,-,TRBV3-1/TRBV3-2,TRBD1,TGTGCCAGCAGGGGGACAGGGGGCATCTACGAGCAGTACTTC,CASRGTGGIYEQYF
TRBJ1-2,-,TRBV6-5,-,TGTGCCAGCAACACAAGGAGCGTACAAGACTATGGCTACACCTTC,CASNTRSVQDYGYTF
TRBJ1-6,-,TRBV9,TRBD1,TGTGCCAGCAGCGTCAGCTCGGGACAGAATTCACCCCTCCACTTT,CASSVSSGQNSPLHF
TRBJ1-1,-,TRBV5-1,-,TGCGCCAGCAGCTCCGACACTGAAGCTTTCTTT,CASSSDTEAFF
TRBJ2-7,once,TRBV19,-,TGTGCCAGTCGCGCAACAGTGGGGCCTTCTTTAGAGCAGTACTTC,CASRATVGPSLEQYF
TRBJ2-1,-,TRBV29-1,-,TGCAGCGTCCGCCCCGACAGATACAATGAGCAGTTCTTC,CSVRPDRYNEQFF
TRBJ1-3,-,TRBV7-8,TRBD1,TGTGCCAGCAGCTTGGGGTACCGGGACAGGGGTTCTGGAAACACCATATATTTT,CASSLGYRDRGSGNTIYF
TRBJ1-2,-,TRBV7-9,-,TGTGCCAGCAGCTCCTCGGGATTATCTAACTATGGCTACACCTTC,CASSSSGLSNYGYTF
TRBJ2-5,-,TRBV29-1,TRBD2,TGCAGCGTTATCCGGGACTACAAAGAGACCCAGTACTTC,CSVIRDYKETQYF
TRBJ2-7,-,TRBV7-2,TRBD2,TGTGCCAGCAGCTTTAGCGGGGGGGCCTACGAGCAGTACTTC,CASSFSGGAYEQYF
TRBJ1-6,-,TRBV7-9,-,TGTGCCACTTGGAGCTCCTATAATTCACCCCTCCACTTT,CATWSSYNSPLHF
TRBJ1-6,-,TRBV6-5,TRBD1,TGTGCCAGCAGTTACTCGCGACAGGGGAATTCACCCCTCCACTTT,CASSYSRQGNSPLHF
TRBJ2-1,-,TRBV4-1,TRBD2,TGCGCCAGCAGCCAAGGGGAGTGGCGGGGGGTGAGTGAGCAGTTCTTC,CASSQGEWRGVSEQFF
TRBJ1-2,few,TRBV19,TRBD1,TGTGCCAGTAGTGCTCTCCGGGACAGGGGTCGCGGCTACACCTTC,CASSALRDRGRGYTF
TRBJ2-2,-,TRBV2,-,TGTGCCAGCAGTGAGGCCCGGGGGTCCGGGGAGCTGTTTTTT,CASSEARGSGELFF
TRBJ1-2,-,TRBV2,TRBD1,TGTGCCAGTGTAATGGGACAGGGTAACTATGGCTACACCTTC,CASVMGQGNYGYTF
TRBJ2-1,-,TRBV7-8,TRBD2,TGTGCCAGCAGCCTGACTAGCGGAACCTGGGGGATGGGATTAGGTGAGCAGTTCTTC,CASSLTSGTWGMGLGEQFF
TRBJ2-6,-,TRBV13,TRBD1,TGTGCCAGCAGTCTTACCTTGTGGACAGGGAGCTCTGGGGCCAACGTCCTGACTTTC,CASSLTLWTGSSGANVLTF
TRBJ1-4,-,TRBV20-1,-,TGCAGTGCTAGTGCCGGGAATAATGAAAAACTGTTTTTT,CSASAGNNEKLFF
TRBJ2-7,-,TRBV11-2,-,TGTGCCAGCAGCTTTGACAGGCCCGAAAGCAGCGAGCAGTACTTC,CASSFDRPESSEQYF